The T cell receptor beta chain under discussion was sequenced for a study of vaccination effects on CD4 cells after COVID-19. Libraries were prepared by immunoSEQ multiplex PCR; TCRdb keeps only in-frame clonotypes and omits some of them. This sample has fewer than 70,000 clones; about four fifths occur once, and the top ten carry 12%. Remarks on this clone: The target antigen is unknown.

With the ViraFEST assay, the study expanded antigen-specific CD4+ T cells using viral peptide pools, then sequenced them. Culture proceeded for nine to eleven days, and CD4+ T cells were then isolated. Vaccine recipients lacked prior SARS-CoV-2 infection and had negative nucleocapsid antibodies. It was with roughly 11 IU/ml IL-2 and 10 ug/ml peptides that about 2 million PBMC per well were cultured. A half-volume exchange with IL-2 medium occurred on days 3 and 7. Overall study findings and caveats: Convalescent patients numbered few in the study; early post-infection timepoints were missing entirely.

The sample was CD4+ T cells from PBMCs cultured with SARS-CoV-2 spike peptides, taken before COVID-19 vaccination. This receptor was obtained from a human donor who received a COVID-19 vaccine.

Here the CDR3 reads CASSITTGGHTEAFF. CDR3 in DNA: TGTGCCAGCAGCATCACAACAGGGGGACACACTGAAGCTTTCTTT. The chain joins TRBV7-2 to TRBJ1-1; 8 bases match TRBD1. The junction had 8 bases not matched to a gene; V was cut back by 5 bases and J by 3 bases. The germline gives CDR1 SGHTA, CDR2 FQGNSA. CDR3 length: 15 amino acids. The full variable domain, in which reference TRBV7-2 and TRBJ1-1 provide the parts outside the CDR3, is GAGVSQSPSNKVTEKGKDVELRCDPISGHTALYWYRQSLGQGLEFLIYFQGNSAPDKSGLPSDRFSAERTGGSVSTLTIQRTQQEDSAVYLCASSITTGGHTEAFFGQGTRLTVV.